This T cell receptor beta chain was obtained from a study of cytotoxic CD8 clonotypes in ibrutinib-treated CLL. Study-wide background: IGHV unmutated 17 to 18; relapsed/refractory about a dozen; treatment-naive about 14. Findings and caveats of the study: Public clonotypes (which were uncommon) either contracted or remained stable on treatment. Sustained-remission and progressing patients had different sampling times.

With sequencing, the targeted depth ranged from 1 in 200,000 to 1 in 1 million T cells. Assay used: immunoSEQ multiplex PCR; TCRdb lists only in-frame clones, some missing. The sample lists 100,000 or so clones, 55% to 75% occurring once. On this clone: Its cognate antigen is unknown.

The sample here was PBMCs, taken after 24 months of ibrutinib treatment. This receptor was taken from a human donor with chronic lymphocytic leukemia.

CDR3 bases: TGTGCCAGCAGCTTGACAATGGACAGGGGTGGCGGAAACACCATATATTTT. As protein: CASSLTMDRGGGNTIYF. This chain links TRBV11-3 with TRBJ1-3, with 9 positions matching TRBD1. V lost 3 bases, J lost 4 bases, and 10 bases stayed unmatched. Germline loops: CDR1 SGHNT, CDR2 YENEEA. CDR3 length: 17 amino acids.